This paragraph reports one T cell receptor (beta chain). This table comes from immunoSEQ multiplex PCR, and its TCRdb copy is limited to in-frame clones, with some not included. The sample yields about 29,000 clones, approximately 85% seen once. Every patient experienced relapse after autologous stem cell transplantation, and brentuximab vedotin exposure varied. Purification of CD4+ T cells from thawed PBMCs was performed via magnetic negative selection. This CDR3 has 13 residues. Trimming left V 4 bases short and J 4 bases short, with 10 bases between. The germline V gene encodes CDR1 SGHTA and CDR2 FQGNSA. The sample originates from a study of PD-1 blockade in classical Hodgkin lymphoma. Study-wide background: Once every 2 weeks, patients received intravenous nivolumab at 3 mg/kg.

The source is a human donor with classical Hodgkin lymphoma. J is TRBJ1-2 and V is TRBV7-2; maybe TRBD1 (6 bases). Material: CD4+ T cells from blood, obtained at baseline. The CDR3, as DNA: TGTGCCAGCAGCTCGGACAGCTTCTATGGCTACACCTTC. Its translation is CASSSDSFYGYTF.